This is a list of T cell receptor beta chains from one sample in a study of chemoradiotherapy in HPV16-positive cancers. Using immunoSEQ multiplex PCR, the repertoire was profiled, and TCRdb retains in-frame clones only, with some absent. The sample comprises approximately 23,000 clones, around 75% of which are singletons, and around 2.6% rests with the top ten. The sample was collected from a patient who underwent chemoradiotherapy. These receptors came from a human donor with HPV-associated anogenital cancer. CDR3s include the opening cysteine and the closing phenylalanine or tryptophan. Clone size appears in some rows only: once, few, many, or a class for an expanded clone.

13,TRBJ2-7,.,TRBV25-1,CASSAGLRGEQYF
16,TRBJ2-4,few,TRBV28,CASTEDSDRAKNIQYF
16,TRBJ1-5,.,TRBV19,CASRRTGGGDGQPQHF
15,TRBJ2-1,.,TRBV11-3,CASSLSSGAYNEQFF
15,TRBJ1-4,.,TRBV4-1,CASSQDIGVRGKLFF
13,TRBJ2-1,.,TRBV28,CASSSSYWSEQFF
14,TRBJ1-5,.,TRBV6-1,CASSEGSVGQPQHF
15,TRBJ1-4,once,TRBV27,CASSSYLGGNEKLFF
16,TRBJ2-1,.,TRBV7-3,CASSPLAGGSYNEQFF
14,TRBJ1-5,few,TRBV5-6,CASSLDRSNQPQHF
13,TRBJ2-7,.,TRBV25-1,CAARTGGSYEQYF
11,TRBJ1-5,few,TRBV28,CASGFNQPQHF
15,TRBJ1-1,.,TRBV10-2,CASSDPQEANTEAFF
16,TRBJ2-5,.,TRBV18,CASSLRGGRLRETQYF
11,TRBJ2-7,.,TRBV29-1,CSVSRWGEQYF
19,TRBJ2-2,.,TRBV4-3,CASSPHIYGQTANTGELFF
15,TRBJ1-2,.,TRBV28,CASSFQGAAAYGYTF
14,TRBJ1-5,.,TRBV28,CASSLGGQDLAQHF
16,TRBJ1-1,.,TRBV15,CATSRDKMGQGSQAFF
15,TRBJ2-7,.,TRBV7-2,CASSPPGLATYEQYF
14,TRBJ2-1,few,TRBV18,CASSTMGLNNEQFF
13,TRBJ2-7,.,TRBV5-1,CASSITGGYEQYF